Following are 32 T cell receptor beta chains from one sample sequenced in a study of long-term antiretroviral therapy in people with HIV. Sequencing relied on immunoSEQ assay v3.0, run at survey level. Data came from immunoSEQ multiplex PCR; TCRdb stores just in-frame clones and leaves some out. The sample holds over 40,000 clones; around 96% are singletons and the top ten take roughly 2.5%. The sequences come from unsorted PBMCs, collected 3.7 years after starting antiretroviral therapy. Receptors were obtained from a woman in her 50s with HIV.

The CDR3 nucleotides are TGTGCCAGCAGCCGGACACGCCATGGCACAGATACGCAGTATTTT. Its protein product is CASSRTRHGTDTQYF. This chain connects TRBV5-6 to TRBJ2-3; a weak D match, TRBD1 (5 bases). V lost 4 bases to trimming and J lost 1 base, with 13 bases between them. Germline V CDR1 and CDR2: SGHDT, YYEEEE. The CDR3 consists of 15 residues.

The chain combines TRBV5-1 with TRBJ1-4, with D uncertain. Germline CDR1 SGHRS, CDR2 YFSETQ. This CDR3 spans 15 amino acids. Deletions cut 4 bases from V and 0 bases from J, with 10 bases between. CDR3 region: CASSAGIATNEKLFF. DNA for the CDR3: TGCGCCAGCAGCGCCGGGATAGCAACTAATGAAAAACTGTTTTTT.

V and J are TRBV28 and TRBJ1-6; D is undetermined. Deletions cut 3 bases from V and 14 bases from J, with 17 bases between. CDR1 and CDR2 (germline): MDHEN, SYDVKM. The length of the CDR3 is 14 residues. CDR3 DNA sequence: TGTGCCAGCAGTTTTCTATTAGGAATTCGGTCCCTCCACTTT. Protein: CASSFLLGIRSLHF.

The chain carries TRBV27 and TRBJ2-7; 12 bases align to TRBD1. The CDR3 consists of 14 residues. Germline CDR1 is MNHEY and CDR2 is SMNVEV (reference sequence). Germline trimming cut 5 bases from V and 7 bases from J; bases unmatched to any gene: 6. The CDR3 DNA reads as TGTGCCAGCAGTCCGGGACAGGGGGCGCGAGAGCAGTACTTC. This translates into CASSPGQGAREQYF.

V usage is TRBV14 and J usage is TRBJ1-2; D unresolved. The V end lost 0 bases, the J end lost 3 bases, and 5 bases lay between the germline ends. The germline CDR1 and CDR2 sequences are SGHDN and FVKESK. CDR3 length: 13 residues. CDR3 DNA: TGTGCCAGCAGCCAAGATACCTACTATGGCTACACCTTC. Protein product: CASSQDTYYGYTF.

This chain links TRBV5-6 with TRBJ1-5, with no clear D. V lost 1 base, J lost 2 bases, and 7 bases lay in between. Per germline, CDR1 SGHDT and CDR2 YYEEEE. This CDR3 region has 14 residues. CDR3 protein: CASSLWEGNQPQHF. The DNA for the CDR3 is TGTGCCAGCAGCTTGTGGGAGGGCAATCAGCCCCAGCATTTT.

V and J are TRBV4-1 and TRBJ2-1; TRBD2 might be the D (6 bases). Trimming pared 1 base from V and 0 bases from J, leaving 19 bases between. Germline loops: CDR1 MGHRA, CDR2 YSYEKL. The CDR3 is 19 residues long. The CDR3 DNA sequence: TGCGCCAGCAGCCAAGCTCAAACTAGCCGTTTCAGCTCCTACAATGAGCAGTTCTTC. The encoded protein is CASSQAQTSRFSSYNEQFF.

The rearrangement uses TRBV6-6 and TRBJ2-3; D is perhaps TRBD2 (5 bases). The CDR3 has 12 residues. Trimming pared 5 bases from V and 9 bases from J, leaving 12 bases between. Germline V gene sequence: CDR1 MNHNY, CDR2 SVGAGI (reference sequence). CDR3 sequence: CASSPDSITQYF. The CDR3 DNA follows: TGTGCCAGCAGTCCGGACTCTATCACGCAGTATTTT.

This chain links TRBV9 with TRBJ2-5; no reliable D call. Germline lookup yields CDR1 SGDLS and CDR2 YYNGEE. The V gene lost 1 base and the J gene lost 2 bases, with 6 bases spanning the gap. This CDR3 contains 13 residues. CDR3 in DNA: TGTGCCAGCAGCGTAACACAGCAAGAGACCCAGTACTTC. Translating gives CASSVTQQETQYF.

This chain links TRBV4-1 with TRBJ1-1; D gene ambiguous. The CDR3 runs to 15 residues. V was pared by 3 bases and J by 1 base, with 12 bases between. Germline-derived CDR1 and CDR2 are MGHRA and YSYEKL. The CDR3 spells CASSHDGDENTEAFF. The CDR3 bases are TGCGCCAGCAGCCATGATGGAGACGAGAACACTGAAGCTTTCTTT.

This clone is a singleton in its sample. The V call is TRBV7-3, the J call TRBJ1-3, with a tentative D call TRBD1 (5 bases). Germline-derived CDR1 and CDR2 are SGHTA and FQGTGA. V was trimmed by 4 bases and J by 1 base, leaving 8 bases between them. This CDR3 has 14 residues. For the CDR3, the DNA is TGTGCCAGCAGCTCAGGGTCGTCTGGAAACACCATATATTTT. Amino acids: CASSSGSSGNTIYF.

The V and J genes are TRBV19 and TRBJ2-7, with 8 positions matching TRBD2. The trim removed 4 bases at V and 7 bases at J, leaving 9 bases unmatched. This CDR3 has 14 amino acids. Germline CDR1 is LNHDA and CDR2 is SQIVND (reference sequence). The CDR3: CASSTSGGHWEQYF. DNA for the CDR3: TGTGCCAGTAGTACCAGCGGGGGCCACTGGGAGCAGTACTTC. The whole variable domain, filled in from reference TRBV19 and TRBJ2-7, reads DGGITQSPKYLFRKEGQNVTLSCEQNLNHDAMYWYRQDPGQGLRLIYYSQIVNDFQKGDIAEGYSVSREKKESFPLTVTSAQKNPTAFYLCASSTSGGHWEQYFGPGTRLTVT.

The chain uses TRBV4-3 and TRBJ2-5; TRBD1 agrees at 7 bases. The ends lost 0 bases at V and 5 bases at J; junction bases unmatched: 3. The CDR3 is 14 residues long. Germline CDR1 is LGHNA and CDR2 is YSLEER. CDR3 loop: CASSQETGLETQYF. CDR3 DNA sequence: TGCGCCAGCAGCCAAGAGACAGGGTTGGAGACCCAGTACTTC.

The chain is built from TRBV5-8 and TRBJ2-1; TRBD2 matches 10 bases. After removal of 4 bases from V and 0 bases from J, the junction contained 4 bases not matched to a gene. Per the germline V gene, CDR1 is SGHTS and CDR2 is YDEGEE. This CDR3 is built from 16 residues. DNA of the CDR3: TGTGCCAGCAGCCCACTAGCGGGGTCCTCCTACAATGAGCAGTTCTTC. Protein product: CASSPLAGSSYNEQFF.

The chain joins TRBV6-1 to TRBJ1-1; D is uncertain. The CDR3 contains 14 residues. Trimming took off 5 bases at V and 3 bases at J, with 13 bases between the two ends. Germline CDR1 reads MNHNS; CDR2 reads SASEGT. For the CDR3, the DNA is TGTGCCAGCAGTACCTTGCCCGGAGACACTGAAGCTTTCTTT. Its translation: CASSTLPGDTEAFF.

The chain has TRBV2 and TRBJ2-3; D unresolved. The CDR3 runs to 13 residues. V was cut by 0 bases and J by 4 bases, with 5 bases left in between. Germline CDR1 SNHLY, CDR2 FYNNEI. CDR3 protein: CASSEALPDTQYF. The CDR3, as DNA: TGTGCCAGCAGTGAAGCGCTCCCAGATACGCAGTATTTT. The whole variable domain, remainder taken from reference TRBV2 and TRBJ2-3, is EPEVTQTPSHQVTQMGQEVILRCVPISNHLYFYWYRQILGQKVEFLVSFYNNEISEKSEIFDDQFSVERPDGSNFTLKIRSTKLEDSAMYFCASSEALPDTQYFGPGTRLTVL.

The chain joins TRBV25-1 to TRBJ1-1; a weak D match, TRBD1 (5 bases). V was cut by 4 bases and J by 0 bases, with 9 bases left in between. The CDR3 sequence is 14 residues long. Germline V gives CDR1 MGHDK, CDR2 SYGVNS. The CDR3 nucleotides are TGTGCCAGCAGTGGACGGGGGATGAACACTGAAGCTTTCTTT. This gives the protein CASSGRGMNTEAFF.

This clone was seen only a few times. This rearrangement joins TRBV11-3 to TRBJ2-1; 7 bases match TRBD2. Germline V gene lookup returns CDR1 SGHNT and CDR2 YENEEA. The V and J ends lost 0 bases and 7 bases, in that order; junction bases with no gene match: 3. CDR3 length: 14 residues. The CDR3: CASSLDQAGNEQFF. The CDR3 DNA reads TGTGCCAGCAGCTTAGATCAAGCGGGGAATGAGCAGTTCTTC.

The V gene is TRBV7-2, the J gene TRBJ2-1; D is undetermined. Trimming took off 5 bases at V and 3 bases at J, with 14 bases between the two ends. CDR1 is SGHTA and CDR2 is FQGNSA in the germline V gene. This CDR3 comprises 15 residues. CDR3 protein: CASSPERLLYNEQFF. The CDR3 nucleotides are TGTGCCAGCAGCCCAGAGAGGCTACTCTACAATGAGCAGTTCTTC.

The genes are TRBV25-1 and TRBJ2-2, with 8 bases matching TRBD1. V shed 5 bases and J 3 bases; nucleotides not matched to a gene: 5. The CDR3 extends over 15 amino acids. The germline CDR1 and CDR2 sequences are MGHDK and SYGVNS. CDR3 sequence reads: CASSLRGLDTGELFF. The CDR3 DNA is TGTGCCAGCAGTCTCAGGGGGCTCGACACCGGGGAGCTGTTTTTT.

This clone was counted a single time. V and J are TRBV6-5 and TRBJ2-7; D uncertain. V lost 5 bases and J 1 base, leaving 12 bases between the germline ends. Germline CDR1 is MNHEY and CDR2 is SVGAGI. This CDR3 spans 14 amino acids. CDR3 coding DNA: TGTGCCAGCAGTCTCCTGACGCAGTCCTACGAGCAGTACTTC. This sequence encodes CASSLLTQSYEQYF.

This clone was found once. The chain is built from TRBV6-5 and TRBJ1-5; 11 bases line up with TRBD1. Trimming cost V 6 bases and J 7 bases; bases outside gene matches: 5. Germline loops: CDR1 MNHEY, CDR2 SVGAGI. The CDR3 consists of 14 residues. CDR3 residues: CASRDRGLNQPQHF. Here the CDR3 DNA reads TGTGCCAGCAGGGACAGGGGGCTAAACCAGCCCCAGCATTTT.

This clone showed up just once. The rearrangement joins TRBV5-1 to TRBJ1-1; no definite D call. The germline CDR1 and CDR2 sequences are SGHRS and YFSETQ. The CDR3 consists of 15 residues. V gave up 4 bases and J gave up 3 bases, with 16 bases separating them. For the CDR3, the DNA is TGCGCCAGCAGCCTCCGGGGAGGGTGGGACACTGAAGCTTTCTTT. Protein product: CASSLRGGWDTEAFF.

The J gene is TRBJ1-2, the V gene TRBV7-2; D gene ambiguous. Trimming took 1 base from V and 7 from J, leaving 13 bases between them. CDR1 is SGHTA, CDR2 FQGNSA, per germline. The CDR3 totals 14 residues. CDR3 coding DNA: TGTGCCAGCAGCTTAGAGGGAGTCCTCGGTGGCTACACCTTC. Its translation is CASSLEGVLGGYTF.

The J gene is TRBJ2-4, the V gene TRBV2, with a tentative D call TRBD1 (6 bases). This CDR3 is built from 16 residues. Trimming pared 7 bases from V and 3 bases from J, leaving 19 bases between. The germline gives CDR1 SNHLY, CDR2 FYNNEI. This CDR3 reads CASKDSTRTFKNIQYF. In DNA, the CDR3 is TGTGCCAGCAAGGACAGCACAAGAACTTTCAAAAACATTCAGTACTTC.

The chain is built from TRBV10-3 and TRBJ1-2; D is perhaps TRBD1 (6 bases). Deletions cut 11 bases from V and 2 bases from J, with 27 bases between. The CDR3 length is 17 residues. Germline V gives CDR1 ENHRY, CDR2 SYGVKD. The CDR3 bases are TGTGCCGCCAGGGAGGGGGGGCCCGGCGACCAAAACTATGGCTACACCTTC. Its translation is CAAREGGPGDQNYGYTF.

V and J are TRBV19 and TRBJ1-1, with unresolved D. Germline V lookup: CDR1 LNHDA, CDR2 SQIVND (reference sequence). This CDR3 comprises 14 residues. Trimming cost V 6 bases and J 6 bases, with 17 bases left between them. The CDR3 bases are TGTGCCAGTAGCCCTACCGGGATTTCCCCTGAAGCTTTCTTT. Protein product: CASSPTGISPEAFF. The full variable domain, rest sourced from reference TRBV19 and TRBJ1-1, is DGGITQSPKYLFRKEGQNVTLSCEQNLNHDAMYWYRQDPGQGLRLIYYSQIVNDFQKGDIAEGYSVSREKKESFPLTVTSAQKNPTAFYLCASSPTGISPEAFFGQGTRLTVV.

The chain combines TRBV5-1 with TRBJ2-2; D not resolved. This CDR3 comprises 15 residues. Trimming took off 0 bases at V and 2 bases at J, with 8 bases between the two ends. The V gene's germline CDR1 is SGHRS and CDR2 YFSETQ. The DNA for the CDR3 is TGCGCCAGCAGCTTGGCCAGGAGTAACACCGGGGAGCTGTTTTTT. Translation: CASSLARSNTGELFF.

This sequence joins TRBV2 and TRBJ2-7, with 7 bases lining up with TRBD1. V shed 10 bases, J shed 6 bases, and the junction held 15 bases outside the gene matches. The CDR3 consists of 14 residues. CDR1 is SNHLY, CDR2 FYNNEI, per germline. In nucleotides, the CDR3 is TGTGCCATCGCAACGGGACAGTTTGTACGCGAGCAGTACTTC. Translated, it gives CAIATGQFVREQYF.

This clone was seen just once. The V call is TRBV5-1, the J call TRBJ1-2; 7 bases line up with TRBD1. The germline V gene has CDR1 SGHRS and CDR2 YFSETQ. This CDR3 contains 14 residues. The junction had 6 bases not matched to a gene; V was cut back by 4 bases and J by 3 bases. CDR3 nucleotide sequence: TGCGCCAGCAGCCCCAGCGGGACAGACTATGGCTACACCTTC. This translates into CASSPSGTDYGYTF. The variable domain in full, with the rest retrieved from reference TRBV5-1 and TRBJ1-2, is KAGVTQTPRYLIKTRGQQVTLSCSPISGHRSVSWYQQTPGQGLQFLFEYFSETQRNKGNFPGRFSGRQFSNSRSEMNVSTLELGDSALYLCASSPSGTDYGYTFGSGTRLTVV.

The J gene is TRBJ1-4, the V gene TRBV19; D is unclear. The germline CDR1 and CDR2 sequences are LNHDA and SQIVND (reference sequence). V shed 1 base and J shed 5 bases, with 8 bases lying between them. CDR3 length: 14 residues. CDR3 protein: CASSIGTVNEKLFF. The CDR3 bases are TGTGCCAGTAGTATAGGGACGGTGAATGAAAAACTGTTTTTT.

J is TRBJ2-7 and V is TRBV30; 8 bases match TRBD1. V was clipped by 7 bases and J by 2 bases; unmatched bases: 13. The CDR3 totals 15 residues. Germline CDR1 GTSNPN, CDR2 SVGIG (reference sequence). CDR3 sequence: CAFNPDRGGTYEQYF. In nucleotides, the CDR3 is TGTGCCTTTAATCCCGACAGGGGTGGAACCTACGAGCAGTACTTC.